Shown below are 9 T cell receptor beta chains from a single sample sequenced in a study of shared clonotypes between healthy human individuals. TCRdb's table, derived via immunoSEQ multiplex PCR, lists solely in-frame clones and lacks some. The sample gives around 2,000,000 clones, about 95% of which show up once; roughly 1.1% is in the top ten. Terminally differentiated effector memory CD45RA+ cells were excluded by CCR7 positive selection of CD45RO-negative cells. Sequencing was done on a sample of naive CD8+ T cells sorted from blood. These receptors originate from a young man in good health.

This clone was detected only once. The genes are TRBV4-1 and TRBJ2-1, with 8 positions matching TRBD1. From germline, CDR1 is MGHRA and CDR2 YSYEKL. This CDR3 has 17 residues. Trimming cost V 0 bases and J 6 bases; bases outside gene matches: 10. As DNA, the CDR3 is TGCGCCAGCAGCCAAGAGAGGACAGGGCCATGGGGCAATGAGCAGTTCTTC. Protein sequence: CASSQERTGPWGNEQFF.

Remarks on this clone: At one boundary the junction diverges from the germline segment, which might be a read error. The sample contains more than one DNA sequence encoding this CDR3. V and J are TRBV6-1 and TRBJ1-1, with D uncertain. Germline V CDR1 and CDR2: MNHNS, SASEGT. This CDR3 spans 11 amino acids. The CDR3: CASRANTEAFF. The CDR3 DNA reads TGTGCCAGCAGGGCGAACACTGAGGCTTTCTTT.

The chain carries TRBV4-1 and TRBJ2-5; 8 bases match TRBD1. V shed 0 bases, J shed 1 base, and the junction held 7 bases outside the gene matches. Germline CDR1 and CDR2: MGHRA and YSYEKL. The length of the CDR3 is 17 residues. CDR3 coding DNA: TGCGCCAGCAGCCAAGAGTCGACAGGGGCCCTCCAAGAGACCCAGTACTTC. Its translation: CASSQESTGALQETQYF.

A note on this clone: This CDR3 is also generated by other DNA sequences in the sample. This chain joins TRBV7-9 and TRBJ2-7, with D hard to call. The CDR3 is 11 amino acids. Trimming shortened V by 6 bases and J by 2 bases, and 5 bases separated the two germline ends. CDR1 is SEHNR, CDR2 FQNEAQ, per germline (reference sequence). The CDR3 region is CASSPTYEQYF. CDR3 nucleotides: TGTGCCAGCAGTCCTACCTACGAGCAGTACTTC.

This chain connects TRBV7-8 to TRBJ2-7; 11 nucleotides align to TRBD2. This CDR3 is 14 amino acids long. Per germline, CDR1 SGHVS and CDR2 FQNEAQ. Unmatched junction bases numbered 6, after V lost 4 bases and J lost 7 bases. The CDR3 DNA reads as TGTGCCAGCAGCTCACTAGCGGGGGCGGGAGAGCAGTACTTC. Protein sequence: CASSSLAGAGEQYF.

This chain joins TRBV7-8 and TRBJ2-7, with D perhaps TRBD2 (6 bases). Trimming cost V 5 bases and J 1 base, with 12 bases left between them. Germline CDR1 is SGHVS and CDR2 is FQNEAQ. The CDR3 loop spans 14 amino acids. The CDR3 loop is CASSRKTSSYEQYF. The CDR3 DNA follows: TGTGCCAGCAGCCGCAAGACTAGTTCCTACGAGCAGTACTTC. Full variable domain (missing parts from reference TRBV7-8 and TRBJ2-7): GAGVSQSPRYKVAKRGQDVALRCDPISGHVSLFWYQQALGQGPEFLTYFQNEAQLDKSGLPSDRFFAERPEGSVSTLKIQRTQQEDSAVYLCASSRKTSSYEQYFGPGTRLTVT.

The rearrangement joins TRBV27 to TRBJ2-1, with TRBD2 identical over 8 bases. Germline V gene sequence: CDR1 MNHEY, CDR2 SMNVEV (reference sequence). V shed 5 bases, J shed 9 bases, and the junction held 9 bases outside the gene matches. This CDR3 region has 14 residues. The CDR3 coding sequence is TGTGCCAGCAGTCCGGGACTAGTAGGCCCTGAGCAGTTCTTC. Its protein is CASSPGLVGPEQFF.

The V gene is TRBV19, the J gene TRBJ2-2; no clear D gene. Germline V lookup: CDR1 LNHDA, CDR2 SQIVND (reference sequence). Trimming removed 5 bases at V and 0 bases at J, with 7 bases between. The CDR3 runs to 14 residues. This CDR3 is CASSPRTNTGELFF. Written as DNA, the CDR3 is TGTGCCAGTAGTCCGAGGACGAACACCGGGGAGCTGTTTTTT. Complete variable domain (other parts from reference TRBV19 and TRBJ2-2): DGGITQSPKYLFRKEGQNVTLSCEQNLNHDAMYWYRQDPGQGLRLIYYSQIVNDFQKGDIAEGYSVSREKKESFPLTVTSAQKNPTAFYLCASSPRTNTGELFFGEGSRLTVL.

The J gene is TRBJ1-2, the V gene TRBV15; perhaps TRBD1 as D (5 bases). The CDR3 sequence is 14 residues long. Germline lookup yields CDR1 LNHNV and CDR2 YYDKDF (reference sequence). Trimming shortened V by 6 bases and J by 3 bases, and 14 bases separated the two germline ends. The CDR3 bases are TGTGCCACCAGAGTAGGAGGGGAGGACTATGGCTACACCTTC. This encodes CATRVGGEDYGYTF.